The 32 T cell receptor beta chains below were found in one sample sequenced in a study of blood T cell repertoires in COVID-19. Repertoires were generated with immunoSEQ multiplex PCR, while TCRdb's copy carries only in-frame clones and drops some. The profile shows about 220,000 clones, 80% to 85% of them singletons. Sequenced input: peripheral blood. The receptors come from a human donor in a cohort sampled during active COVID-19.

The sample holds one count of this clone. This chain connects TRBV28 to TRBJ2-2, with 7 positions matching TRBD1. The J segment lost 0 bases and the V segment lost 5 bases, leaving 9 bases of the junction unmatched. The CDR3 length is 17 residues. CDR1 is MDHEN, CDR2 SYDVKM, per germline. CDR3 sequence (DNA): TGTGCCAGCAGTGTCGGAGAGGGGGCTCCGAACACCGGGGAGCTGTTTTTT. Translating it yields CASSVGEGAPNTGELFF.

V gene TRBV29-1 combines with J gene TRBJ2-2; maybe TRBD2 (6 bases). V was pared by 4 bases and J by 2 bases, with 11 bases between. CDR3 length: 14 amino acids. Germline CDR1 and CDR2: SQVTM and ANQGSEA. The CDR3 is CSVVGGDNTGELFF. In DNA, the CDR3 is TGCAGCGTTGTCGGAGGGGATAACACCGGGGAGCTGTTTTTT.

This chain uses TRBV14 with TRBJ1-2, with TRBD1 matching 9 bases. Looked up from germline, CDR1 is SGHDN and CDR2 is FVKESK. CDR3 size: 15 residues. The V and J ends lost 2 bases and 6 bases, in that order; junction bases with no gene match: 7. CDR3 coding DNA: TGTGCCAGCAGCCAACAGGGACAGGGAGGGGATGGCTACACCTTC. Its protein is CASSQQGQGGDGYTF.

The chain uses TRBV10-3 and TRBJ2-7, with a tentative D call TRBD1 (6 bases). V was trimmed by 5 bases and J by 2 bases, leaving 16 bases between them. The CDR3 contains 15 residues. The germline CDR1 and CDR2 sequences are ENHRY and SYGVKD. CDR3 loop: CAISFGTGPTYEQYF. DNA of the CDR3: TGTGCCATCAGTTTCGGAACAGGGCCTACCTACGAGCAGTACTTC.

The CDR3 loop is CASRTPHRLSYEQYF. CDR3 in DNA: TGTGCCAGCAGAACCCCTCACAGGTTATCCTACGAGCAGTACTTC. The chain employs TRBV28 and TRBJ2-7, with D tentatively TRBD1 (5 bases). The CDR3 is 15 amino acids. Trimming removed 6 bases from V and 1 base from J, with 16 bases in between. CDR1 and CDR2 (germline): MDHEN, SYDVKM.

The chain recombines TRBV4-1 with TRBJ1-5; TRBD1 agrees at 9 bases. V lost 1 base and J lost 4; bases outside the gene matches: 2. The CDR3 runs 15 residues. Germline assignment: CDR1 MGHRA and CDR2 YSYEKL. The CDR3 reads CASSQVTGGNQPQHF. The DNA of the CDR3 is TGCGCCAGCAGCCAAGTGACAGGGGGGAATCAGCCCCAGCATTTT.

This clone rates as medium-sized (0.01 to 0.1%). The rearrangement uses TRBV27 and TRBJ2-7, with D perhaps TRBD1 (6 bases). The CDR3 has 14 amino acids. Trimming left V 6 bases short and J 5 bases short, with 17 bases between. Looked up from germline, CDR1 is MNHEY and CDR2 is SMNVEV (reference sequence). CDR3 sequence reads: CASSWRQGSDEQYF. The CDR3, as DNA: TGTGCCAGCAGCTGGAGGCAGGGGAGCGACGAGCAGTACTTC.

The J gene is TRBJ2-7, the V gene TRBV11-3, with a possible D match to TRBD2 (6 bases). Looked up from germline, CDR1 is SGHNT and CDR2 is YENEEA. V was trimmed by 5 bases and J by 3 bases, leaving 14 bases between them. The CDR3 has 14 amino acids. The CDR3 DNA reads TGTGCCAGCAGCCTGGGACTGACAGACTACGAGCAGTACTTC. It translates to CASSLGLTDYEQYF.

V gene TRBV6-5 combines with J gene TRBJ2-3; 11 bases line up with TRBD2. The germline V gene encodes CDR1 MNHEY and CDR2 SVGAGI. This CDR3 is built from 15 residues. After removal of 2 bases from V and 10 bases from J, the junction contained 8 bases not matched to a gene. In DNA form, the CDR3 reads TGTGCCAGCAGTTACGGACTAGCGGGTCGGGCGGCGCAGTATTTT. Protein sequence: CASSYGLAGRAAQYF.

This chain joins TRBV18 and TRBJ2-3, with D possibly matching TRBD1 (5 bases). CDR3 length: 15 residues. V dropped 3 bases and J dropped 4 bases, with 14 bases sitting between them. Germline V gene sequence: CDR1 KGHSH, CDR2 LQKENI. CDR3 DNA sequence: TGTGCCAGCTCACCCAGGGCAGGTGGGGCAGATACGCAGTATTTT. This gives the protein CASSPRAGGADTQYF.

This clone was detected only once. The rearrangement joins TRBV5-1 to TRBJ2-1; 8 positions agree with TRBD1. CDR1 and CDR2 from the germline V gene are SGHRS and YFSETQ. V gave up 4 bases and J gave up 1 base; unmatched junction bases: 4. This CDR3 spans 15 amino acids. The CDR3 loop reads CASSPGQGSYNEQFF. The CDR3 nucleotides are TGCGCCAGCAGCCCCGGACAGGGATCCTACAATGAGCAGTTCTTC.

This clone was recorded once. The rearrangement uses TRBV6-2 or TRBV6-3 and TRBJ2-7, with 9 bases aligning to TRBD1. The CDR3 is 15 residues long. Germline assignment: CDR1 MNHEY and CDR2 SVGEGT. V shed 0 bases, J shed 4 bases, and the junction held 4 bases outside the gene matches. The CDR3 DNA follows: TGTGCCAGCAGTTACTCACACGACAGGGGGTACGAGCAGTACTTC. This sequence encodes CASSYSHDRGYEQYF.

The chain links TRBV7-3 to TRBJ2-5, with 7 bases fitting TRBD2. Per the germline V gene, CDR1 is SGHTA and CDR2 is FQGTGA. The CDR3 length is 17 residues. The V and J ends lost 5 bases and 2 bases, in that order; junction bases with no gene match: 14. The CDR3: CASSPRGASGPQETQYF. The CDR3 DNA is TGTGCCAGCAGCCCCCGCGGTGCTAGCGGCCCTCAAGAGACCCAGTACTTC.

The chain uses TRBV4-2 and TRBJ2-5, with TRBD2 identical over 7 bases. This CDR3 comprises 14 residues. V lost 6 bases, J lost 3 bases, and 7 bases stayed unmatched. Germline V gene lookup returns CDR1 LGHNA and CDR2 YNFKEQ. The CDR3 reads CASSRGGQEETQYF. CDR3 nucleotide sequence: TGTGCCAGCAGTAGGGGAGGGCAAGAAGAGACCCAGTACTTC.

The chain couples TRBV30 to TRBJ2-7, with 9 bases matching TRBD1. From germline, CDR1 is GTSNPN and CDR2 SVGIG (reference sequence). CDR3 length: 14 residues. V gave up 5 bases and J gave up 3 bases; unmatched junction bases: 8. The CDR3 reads CAWESTGGHYEQYF. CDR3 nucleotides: TGTGCCTGGGAATCGACAGGGGGGCACTACGAGCAGTACTTC. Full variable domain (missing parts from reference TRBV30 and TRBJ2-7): SQTIHQWPATLVQPVGSPLSLECTVEGTSNPNLYWYRQAAGRGLQLLFYSVGIGQISSEVPQNLSASRPQDRQFILSSKKLLLSDSGFYLCAWESTGGHYEQYFGPGTRLTVT.

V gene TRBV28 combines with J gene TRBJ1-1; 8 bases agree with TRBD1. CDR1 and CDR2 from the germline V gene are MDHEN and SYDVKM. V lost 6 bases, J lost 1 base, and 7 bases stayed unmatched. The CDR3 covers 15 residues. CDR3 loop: CASSSDRGWNTEAFF. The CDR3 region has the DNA TGTGCCAGCAGCTCAGACAGGGGATGGAACACTGAAGCTTTCTTT.

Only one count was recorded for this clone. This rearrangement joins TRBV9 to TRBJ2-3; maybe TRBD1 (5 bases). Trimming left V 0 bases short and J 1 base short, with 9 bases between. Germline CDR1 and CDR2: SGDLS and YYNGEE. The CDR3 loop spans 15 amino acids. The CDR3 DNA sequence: TGTGCCAGCAGCGTAGGGTCAGGGCGCACAGATACGCAGTATTTT. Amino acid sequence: CASSVGSGRTDTQYF.

The CDR3 nucleotides are TGTGCCAGCAGGCCCAGGGAGGGACAGGGTAATCAGCCCCAGCATTTT. Protein: CASRPREGQGNQPQHF. The rearrangement uses TRBV6-6 and TRBJ1-5; 9 bases agree with TRBD1. J gave up 4 bases and V 6 bases, and 10 bases lay outside the gene matches. The CDR3 covers 16 residues. Germline CDR1 MNHNY, CDR2 SVGAGI (reference sequence).

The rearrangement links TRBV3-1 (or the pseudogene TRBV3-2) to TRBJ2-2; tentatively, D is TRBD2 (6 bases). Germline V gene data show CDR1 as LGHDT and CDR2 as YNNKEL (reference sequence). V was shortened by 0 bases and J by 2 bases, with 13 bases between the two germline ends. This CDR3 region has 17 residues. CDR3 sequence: CASSQEWAGCNTGELFF. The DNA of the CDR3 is TGTGCCAGCAGCCAAGAGTGGGCGGGATGTAACACCGGGGAGCTGTTTTTT.

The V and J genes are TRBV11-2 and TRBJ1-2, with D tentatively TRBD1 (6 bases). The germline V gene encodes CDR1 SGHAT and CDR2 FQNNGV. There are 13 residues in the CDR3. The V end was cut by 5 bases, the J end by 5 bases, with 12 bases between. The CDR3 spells CASSPRGHYGYTF. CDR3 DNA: TGTGCCAGCAGCCCGCGGGGGCATTATGGCTACACCTTC.

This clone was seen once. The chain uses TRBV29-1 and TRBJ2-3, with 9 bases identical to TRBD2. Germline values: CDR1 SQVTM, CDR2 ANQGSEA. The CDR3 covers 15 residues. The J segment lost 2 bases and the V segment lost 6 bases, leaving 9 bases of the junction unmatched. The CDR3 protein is CSVLLLAGFTDTQYF. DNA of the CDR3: TGCAGCGTATTGCTCCTAGCGGGATTCACAGATACGCAGTATTTT.

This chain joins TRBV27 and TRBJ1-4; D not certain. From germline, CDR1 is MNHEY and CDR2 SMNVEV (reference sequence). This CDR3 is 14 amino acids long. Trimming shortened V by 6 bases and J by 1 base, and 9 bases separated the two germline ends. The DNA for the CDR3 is TGTGCCAGCAGCCCGAGGTTAACTAATGAAAAACTGTTTTTT. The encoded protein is CASSPRLTNEKLFF. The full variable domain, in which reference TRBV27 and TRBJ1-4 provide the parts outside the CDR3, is EAQVTQNPRYLITVTGKKLTVTCSQNMNHEYMSWYRQDPGLGLRQIYYSMNVEVTDKGDVPEGYKVSRKEKRNFPLILESPSPNQTSLYFCASSPRLTNEKLFFGSGTQLSVL.

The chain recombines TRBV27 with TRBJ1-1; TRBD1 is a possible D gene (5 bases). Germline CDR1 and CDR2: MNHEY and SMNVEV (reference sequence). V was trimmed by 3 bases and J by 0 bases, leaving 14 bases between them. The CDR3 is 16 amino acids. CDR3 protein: CASSFGGGRMNTEAFF. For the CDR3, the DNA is TGTGCCAGCAGTTTCGGGGGAGGGCGTATGAACACTGAAGCTTTCTTT.

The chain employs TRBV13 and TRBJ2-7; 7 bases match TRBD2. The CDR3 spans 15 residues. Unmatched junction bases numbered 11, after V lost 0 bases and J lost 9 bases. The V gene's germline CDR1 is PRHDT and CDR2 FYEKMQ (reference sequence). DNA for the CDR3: TGTGCCAGCAGCTTAGGTTCTAGCGGCGAGTCTAGGCAGTACTTC. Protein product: CASSLGSSGESRQYF.

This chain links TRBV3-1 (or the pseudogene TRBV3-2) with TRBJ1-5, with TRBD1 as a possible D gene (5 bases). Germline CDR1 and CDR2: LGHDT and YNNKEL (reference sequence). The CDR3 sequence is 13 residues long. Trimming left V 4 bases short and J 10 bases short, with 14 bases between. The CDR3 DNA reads TGTGCCAGCAGCCTCCTCCTCGGGGGTCCCCAGCATTTT. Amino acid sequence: CASSLLLGGPQHF.

In DNA, the CDR3 is TGTGCCAGCAGCTACGGACTAGCGTTGGTCTACGAGCAGTACTTC. Protein: CASSYGLALVYEQYF. The chain recombines TRBV7-9 with TRBJ2-7, with TRBD2 identical over 9 bases. CDR3 length equals 15 residues. V gave up 4 bases and J gave up 3 bases; unmatched junction bases: 7. Germline loops: CDR1 SEHNR, CDR2 FQNEAQ (reference sequence).

The CDR3 DNA is TGTGCCAGCAGCTTAAGCGCGGGCTACACCTTC. This translates into CASSLSAGYTF. V and J are TRBV5-4 and TRBJ1-2, with D uncertain. CDR1 and CDR2 (germline): SGHNT, YYREEE (reference sequence). This CDR3 has 11 amino acids. The V end was cut by 2 bases, the J end by 8 bases, with 7 bases between.

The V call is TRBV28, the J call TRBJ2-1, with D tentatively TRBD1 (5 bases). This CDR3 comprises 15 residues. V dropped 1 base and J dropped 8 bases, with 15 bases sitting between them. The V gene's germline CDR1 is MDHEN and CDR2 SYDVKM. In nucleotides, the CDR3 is TGTGCCAGCAGTTTATACACGCAGACAGCCGATGAGCAGTTCTTC. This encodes CASSLYTQTADEQFF.

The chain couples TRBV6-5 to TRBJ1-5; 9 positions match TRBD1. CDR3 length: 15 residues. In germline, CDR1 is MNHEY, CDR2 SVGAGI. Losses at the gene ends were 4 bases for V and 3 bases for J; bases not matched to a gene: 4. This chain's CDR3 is CASSSDRGINQPQHF. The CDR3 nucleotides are TGTGCCAGCAGTTCAGACAGGGGGATCAATCAGCCCCAGCATTTT.

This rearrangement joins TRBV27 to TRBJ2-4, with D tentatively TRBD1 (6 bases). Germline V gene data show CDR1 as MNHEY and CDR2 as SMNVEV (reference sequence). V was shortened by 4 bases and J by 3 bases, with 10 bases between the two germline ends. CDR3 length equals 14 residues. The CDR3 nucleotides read TGTGCCAGCAGTTGGGGGCTTTTCAAAAACATTCAGTACTTC. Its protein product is CASSWGLFKNIQYF.

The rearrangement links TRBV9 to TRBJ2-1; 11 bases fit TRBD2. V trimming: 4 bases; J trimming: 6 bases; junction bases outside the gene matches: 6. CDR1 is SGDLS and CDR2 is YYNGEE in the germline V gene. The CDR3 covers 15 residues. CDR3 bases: TGTGCCAGCAGCCTTACTAGCGGGAGTTCCAATGAGCAGTTCTTC. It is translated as CASSLTSGSSNEQFF.

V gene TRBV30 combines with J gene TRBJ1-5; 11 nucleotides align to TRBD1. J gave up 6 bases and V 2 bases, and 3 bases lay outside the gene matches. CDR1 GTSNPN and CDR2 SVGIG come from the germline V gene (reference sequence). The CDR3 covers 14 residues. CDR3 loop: CAWSLGQGVQPQHF. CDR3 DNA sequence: TGTGCCTGGAGTTTGGGACAGGGGGTTCAGCCCCAGCATTTT.